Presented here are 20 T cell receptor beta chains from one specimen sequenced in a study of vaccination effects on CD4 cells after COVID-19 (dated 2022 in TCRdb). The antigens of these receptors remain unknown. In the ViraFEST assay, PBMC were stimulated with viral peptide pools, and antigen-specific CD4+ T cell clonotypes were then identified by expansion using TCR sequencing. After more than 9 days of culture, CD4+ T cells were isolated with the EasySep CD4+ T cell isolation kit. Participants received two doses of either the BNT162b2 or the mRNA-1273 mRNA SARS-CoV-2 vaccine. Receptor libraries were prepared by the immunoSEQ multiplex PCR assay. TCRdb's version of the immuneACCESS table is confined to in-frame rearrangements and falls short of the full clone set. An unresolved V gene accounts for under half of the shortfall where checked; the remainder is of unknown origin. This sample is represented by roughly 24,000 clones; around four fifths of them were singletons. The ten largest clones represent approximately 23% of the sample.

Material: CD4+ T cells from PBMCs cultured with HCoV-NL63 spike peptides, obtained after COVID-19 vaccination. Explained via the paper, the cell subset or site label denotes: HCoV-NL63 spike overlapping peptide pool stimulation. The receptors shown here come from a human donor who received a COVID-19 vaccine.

DNA for the CDR3: TGTGCCAGCAGCTTGGAGCGGGGGGAGAGCTACACCTTC. Its protein product is CASSLERGESYTF. The genes are TRBV5-8 and TRBJ1-2; maybe TRBD1 (5 bases). V was trimmed by 0 bases and J by 9 bases, leaving 12 bases between them. This CDR3 is 13 amino acids long. Germline lookup yields CDR1 SGHTS and CDR2 YDEGEE.

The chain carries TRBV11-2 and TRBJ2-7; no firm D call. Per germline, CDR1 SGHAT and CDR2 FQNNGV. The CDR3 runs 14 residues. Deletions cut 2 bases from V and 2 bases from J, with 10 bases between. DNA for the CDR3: TGTGCCAGCAGCTTACGACAATGGGCCTACGAGCAGTACTTC. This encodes CASSLRQWAYEQYF.

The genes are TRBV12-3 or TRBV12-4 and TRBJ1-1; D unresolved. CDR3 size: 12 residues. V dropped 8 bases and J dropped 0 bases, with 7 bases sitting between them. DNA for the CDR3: TGTGCCAGCCGGGTCCTGAACACTGAAGCTTTCTTT. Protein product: CASRVLNTEAFF.

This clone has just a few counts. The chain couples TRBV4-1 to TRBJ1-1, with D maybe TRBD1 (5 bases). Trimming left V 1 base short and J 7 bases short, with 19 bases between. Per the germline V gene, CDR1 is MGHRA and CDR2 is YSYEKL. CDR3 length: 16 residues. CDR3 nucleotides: TGCGCCAGCAGCCAAGTGACGACAGTGGCCTCAGGTGAAGCTTTCTTT. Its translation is CASSQVTTVASGEAFF.

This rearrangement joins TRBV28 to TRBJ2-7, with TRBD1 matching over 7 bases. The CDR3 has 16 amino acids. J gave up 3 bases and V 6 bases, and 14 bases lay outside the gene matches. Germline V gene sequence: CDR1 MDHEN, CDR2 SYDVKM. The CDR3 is CASSRPKGGVDYEQYF. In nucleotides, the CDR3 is TGTGCCAGCAGCAGGCCAAAAGGGGGCGTTGACTACGAGCAGTACTTC.

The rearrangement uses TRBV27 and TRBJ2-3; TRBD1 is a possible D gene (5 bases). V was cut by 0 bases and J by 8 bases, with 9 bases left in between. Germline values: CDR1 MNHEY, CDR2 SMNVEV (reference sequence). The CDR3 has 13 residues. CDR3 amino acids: CASSLSDSGTQYF. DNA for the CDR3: TGTGCCAGCAGTTTATCCGACAGTGGTACGCAGTATTTT.

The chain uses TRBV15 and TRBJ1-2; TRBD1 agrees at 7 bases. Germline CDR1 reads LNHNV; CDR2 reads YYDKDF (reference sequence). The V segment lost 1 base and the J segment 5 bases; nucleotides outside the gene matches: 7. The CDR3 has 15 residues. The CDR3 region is CATSRVQGGFYGYTF. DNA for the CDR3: TGTGCCACCAGCAGAGTTCAGGGGGGTTTTTATGGCTACACCTTC.

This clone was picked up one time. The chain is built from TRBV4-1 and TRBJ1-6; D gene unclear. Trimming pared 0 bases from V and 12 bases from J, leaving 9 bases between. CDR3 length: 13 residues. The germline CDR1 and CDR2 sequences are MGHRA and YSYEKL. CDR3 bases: TGCGCCAGCAGCCAAGACCACCTTGGACCCCTCCACTTT. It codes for CASSQDHLGPLHF.

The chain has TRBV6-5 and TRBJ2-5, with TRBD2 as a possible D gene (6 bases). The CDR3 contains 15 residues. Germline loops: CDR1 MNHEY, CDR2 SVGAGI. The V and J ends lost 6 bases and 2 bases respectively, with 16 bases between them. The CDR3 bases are TGTGCCAGCAGACTTACGGGAGCTAGACAAGAGACCCAGTACTTC. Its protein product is CASRLTGARQETQYF.

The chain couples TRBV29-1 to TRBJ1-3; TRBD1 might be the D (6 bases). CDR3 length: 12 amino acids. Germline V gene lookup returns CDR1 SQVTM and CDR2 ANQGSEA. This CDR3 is CAVGASGNTIYF. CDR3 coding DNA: TGCGCCGTGGGGGCTTCTGGAAACACCATATATTTT.

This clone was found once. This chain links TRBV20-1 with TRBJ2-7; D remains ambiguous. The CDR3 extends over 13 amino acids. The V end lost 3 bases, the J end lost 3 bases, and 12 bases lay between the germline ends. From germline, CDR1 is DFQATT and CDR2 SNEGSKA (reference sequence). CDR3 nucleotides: TGCAGTGCTAGTGGTGGGCCACTCTACGAGCAGTACTTC. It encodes CSASGGPLYEQYF.

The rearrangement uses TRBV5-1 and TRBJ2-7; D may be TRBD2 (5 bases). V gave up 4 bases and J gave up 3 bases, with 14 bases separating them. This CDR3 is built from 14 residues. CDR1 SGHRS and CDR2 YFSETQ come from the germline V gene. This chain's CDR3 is CASSPGTSGYEQYF. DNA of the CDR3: TGCGCCAGCAGCCCGGGAACGTCGGGCTACGAGCAGTACTTC.

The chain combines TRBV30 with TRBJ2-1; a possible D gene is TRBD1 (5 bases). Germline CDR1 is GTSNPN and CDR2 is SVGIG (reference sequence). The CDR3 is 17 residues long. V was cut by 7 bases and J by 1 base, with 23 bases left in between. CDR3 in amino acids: CAFYTPGKGRSYNEQFF. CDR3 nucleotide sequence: TGTGCCTTTTACACTCCTGGGAAGGGGCGGTCCTACAATGAGCAGTTCTTC.

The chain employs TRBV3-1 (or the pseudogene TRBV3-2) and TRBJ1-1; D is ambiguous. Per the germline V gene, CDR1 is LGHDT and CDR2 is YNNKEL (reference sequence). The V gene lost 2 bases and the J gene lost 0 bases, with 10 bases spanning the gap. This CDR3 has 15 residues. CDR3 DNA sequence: TGTGCCAGCAGCCAAAAACCTACAGTGAACACTGAAGCTTTCTTT. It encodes CASSQKPTVNTEAFF.

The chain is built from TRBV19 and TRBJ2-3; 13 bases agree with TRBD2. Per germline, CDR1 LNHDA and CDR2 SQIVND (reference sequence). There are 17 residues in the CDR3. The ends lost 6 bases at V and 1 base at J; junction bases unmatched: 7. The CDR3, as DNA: TGTGCCAGTAGCCCACTAGCGGGAGGGGTGGGCACAGATACGCAGTATTTT. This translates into CASSPLAGGVGTDTQYF.

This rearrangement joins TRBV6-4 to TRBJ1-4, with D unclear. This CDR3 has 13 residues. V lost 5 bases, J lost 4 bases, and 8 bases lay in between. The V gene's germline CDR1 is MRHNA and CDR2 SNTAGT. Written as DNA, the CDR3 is TGTGCCAGCAGTCAGAACAGTAATGAAAAACTGTTTTTT. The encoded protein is CASSQNSNEKLFF.

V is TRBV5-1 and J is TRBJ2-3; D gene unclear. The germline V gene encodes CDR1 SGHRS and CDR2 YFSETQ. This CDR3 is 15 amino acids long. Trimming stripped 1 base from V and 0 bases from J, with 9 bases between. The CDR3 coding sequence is TGCGCCAGCAGCTTGTCTCCCCCTAGCACAGATACGCAGTATTTT. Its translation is CASSLSPPSTDTQYF.

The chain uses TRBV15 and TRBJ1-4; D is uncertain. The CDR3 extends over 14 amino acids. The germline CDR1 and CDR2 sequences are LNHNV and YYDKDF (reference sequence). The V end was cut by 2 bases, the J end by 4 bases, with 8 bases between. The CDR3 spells CATSRQDYNEKLFF. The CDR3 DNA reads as TGTGCCACCAGCAGACAGGACTATAATGAAAAACTGTTTTTT.

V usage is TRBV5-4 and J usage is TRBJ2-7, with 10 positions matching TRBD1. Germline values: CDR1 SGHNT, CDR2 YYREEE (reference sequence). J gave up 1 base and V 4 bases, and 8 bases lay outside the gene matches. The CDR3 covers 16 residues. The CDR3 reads CASSPTGTGVSYEQYF. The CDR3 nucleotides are TGTGCCAGCAGCCCTACCGGGACAGGGGTATCCTACGAGCAGTACTTC.

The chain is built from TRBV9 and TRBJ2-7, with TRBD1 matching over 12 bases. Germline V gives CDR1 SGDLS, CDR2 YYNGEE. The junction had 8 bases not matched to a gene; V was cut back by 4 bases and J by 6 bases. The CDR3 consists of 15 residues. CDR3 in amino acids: CASSTRDRGRAEQYF. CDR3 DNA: TGTGCCAGCAGCACCCGGGACAGGGGGCGGGCCGAGCAGTACTTC.